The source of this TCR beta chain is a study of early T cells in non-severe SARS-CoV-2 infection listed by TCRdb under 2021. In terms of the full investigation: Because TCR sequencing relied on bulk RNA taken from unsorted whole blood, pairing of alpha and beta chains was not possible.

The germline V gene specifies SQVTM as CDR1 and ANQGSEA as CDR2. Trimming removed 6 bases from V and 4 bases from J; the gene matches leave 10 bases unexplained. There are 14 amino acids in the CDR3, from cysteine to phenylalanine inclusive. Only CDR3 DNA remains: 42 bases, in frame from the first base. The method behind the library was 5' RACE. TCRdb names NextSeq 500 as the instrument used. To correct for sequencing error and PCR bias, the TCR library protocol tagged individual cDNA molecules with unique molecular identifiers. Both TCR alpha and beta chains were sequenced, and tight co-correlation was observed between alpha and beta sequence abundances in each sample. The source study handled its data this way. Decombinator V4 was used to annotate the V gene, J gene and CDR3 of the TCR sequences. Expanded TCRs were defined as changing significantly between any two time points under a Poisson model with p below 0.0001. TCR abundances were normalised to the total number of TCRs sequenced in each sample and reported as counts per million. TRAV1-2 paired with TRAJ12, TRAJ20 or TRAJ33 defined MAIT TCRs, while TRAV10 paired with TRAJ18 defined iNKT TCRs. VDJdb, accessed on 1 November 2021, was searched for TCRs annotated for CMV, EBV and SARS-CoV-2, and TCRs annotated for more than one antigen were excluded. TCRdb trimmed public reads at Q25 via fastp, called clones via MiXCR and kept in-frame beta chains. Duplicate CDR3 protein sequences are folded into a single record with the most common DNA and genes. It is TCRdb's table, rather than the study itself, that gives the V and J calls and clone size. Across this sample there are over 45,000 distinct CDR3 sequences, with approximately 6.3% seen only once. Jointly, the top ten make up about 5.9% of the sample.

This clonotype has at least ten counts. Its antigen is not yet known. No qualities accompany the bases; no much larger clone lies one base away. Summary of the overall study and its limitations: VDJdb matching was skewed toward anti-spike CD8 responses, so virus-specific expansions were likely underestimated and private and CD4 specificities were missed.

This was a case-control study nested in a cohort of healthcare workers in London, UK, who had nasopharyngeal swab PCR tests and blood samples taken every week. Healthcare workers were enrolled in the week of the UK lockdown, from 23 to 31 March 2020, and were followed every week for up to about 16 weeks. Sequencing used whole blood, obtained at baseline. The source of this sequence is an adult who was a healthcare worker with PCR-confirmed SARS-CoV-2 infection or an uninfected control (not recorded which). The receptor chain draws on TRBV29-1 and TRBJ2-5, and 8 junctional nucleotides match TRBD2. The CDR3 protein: CSVGGGGSRETQYF. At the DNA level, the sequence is TGCAGCGTCGGGGGCGGGGGGTCCAGAGAGACCCAGTACTTC.